This T cell receptor (beta chain) was observed in a study of cytomegalovirus exposure and HLA in healthy donors. The study, taken as a whole, reports: Sequencing artifact likely explains a cluster of highly shared sequence variants. In vitro checks showed that a few CMV-associated chains really do target CMV antigens. It has been reported that TCR beta sequences accurately predicted the HLA-A and HLA-B alleles of most subjects.

In the PCR, 60 Vbeta and 13 Jbeta primers were used. The assay was immunoSEQ multiplex PCR, and TCRdb's table has in-frame clones only and misses some. The sample's table shows around 140,000 clones. In regard to this clone: Its specificity is unknown.

The length of the CDR3 is 15 residues. V shed 0 bases and J shed 5 bases, with 13 bases lying between them. Germline CDR1 reads LGHNA; CDR2 reads YSLEER. The receptor comes from a male donor in good health and CMV-seronegative. The chain links TRBV4-3 to TRBJ2-5; D gene ambiguous. Sequencing was carried out using PBMCs. For the CDR3, the DNA is TGCGCCAGCAGCCAAGATCACTATTCCCGGGAGACCCAGTACTTC. This translates into CASSQDHYSRETQYF.